This T cell receptor beta chain came from a study of OX40 agonist ivuxolimab in advanced cancers. In the study overall: The costimulatory receptor OX40 (CD134) was targeted by ivuxolimab, a fully human IgG2 agonistic monoclonal antibody. Intravenous ivuxolimab was administered to patients every 2 weeks at six dose levels: 0.01, 0.1, 0.3, 1.5, 3 and 10 mg/kg. Of the approximately 50 dose-escalation patients, hepatocellular carcinoma was present in roughly 19, melanoma in approximately 15, renal cell carcinoma in 9 and head and neck cancer in 9. In the dose-escalation cohort, roughly 80% of patients were male, and the mean age was roughly 60 years, with a range of roughly 20 to 80. Patients were allowed to have had prior anti-PD-1, anti-PD-L1 or anti-CTLA-4 therapy, and around two fifths of the dose-escalation patients had been treated with checkpoint inhibitors. Three dose-escalation patients achieved partial responses, one with hepatocellular carcinoma and two with cutaneous melanoma. The purpose of peripheral TCRbeta sequencing was to test whether ivuxolimab changed TCR sequence diversity and led to clonal T-cell expansion. The monotherapy dose-escalation portion (N of about 50 patients) of the phase I ivuxolimab trial is reported in the paper. Here is what the overall study found, with its caveats: In the 0.1-3.0 mg/kg groups, partial responders were among the patients with the lowest normalized peripheral clonal expansion, particularly in CD8+ T cells. After ivuxolimab, expanded clones were on average more numerous among CD8+ T cells than among CD4+ T cells. Low levels of normalized T-cell clonal expansion were also seen in some patients who did not respond. Antigen specificity was not determined for the clonally expanded peripheral T cells. Clonal expansion of both CD4+ and CD8+ blood T cells was observed from baseline to week 6 at doses 0.1 to 3.0 mg/kg.

To sequence the TCRbeta CDR3 region, genomic DNA was isolated from the sorted cells. TCRbeta CDR3 regions were sequenced using the immunoSEQ Assay. TCRdb retrieved this table from immuneACCESS and kept in-frame rearrangements only. Not all clones are present; in checked studies, unresolved V genes account for under half, and no reason is known for the remainder. The sample has approximately 120,000 clones on record, approximately 90% of them singletons. The ten largest make up 0.8% to 1% of the sample. The trial excluded patients who had a history of autoimmune disease or were on systemic immunosuppression. In every dose cohort, peripheral blood was drawn for TCR sequencing at baseline, cycle 4 day 1, and cycle 7 day 1. The samples were taken from a phase I, first-in-human, multicenter, open-label dose-escalation trial of ivuxolimab. Adults with locally advanced or metastatic melanoma, renal cell carcinoma, hepatocellular carcinoma or head and neck squamous cell carcinoma were enrolled in the trial. Before TCR sequencing, CD4+ T cells and CD8+ T cells from peripheral blood were sorted into separate populations.

A remark on this clone: Its binding antigen is unknown. Per-base qualities were not stored, and no clone one base away is much larger.

The CDR3 has 14 amino acids, counting the end cysteine and phenylalanine. Left in the record is the CDR3 DNA by itself, 42 bases read in frame from the first base. Looking up the germline V gene (reference sequence) yields CDR1 LNHDA and CDR2 SQIVND. V trim: 7 bases; J trim: 8 bases; unmatched bases: 9. Sequences were derived from CD4+ or CD8+ T cells sorted from blood, sampled in a trial of the OX40 agonist ivuxolimab. The clonotype was recovered from an adult with an advanced solid tumor such as melanoma, head and neck, liver or kidney cancer. This chain joins TRBV19 to TRBJ1-4, and 8 bases in between align with TRBD1. Here is the DNA: TGTGCCAGTAAACCCGGGACAGGTGAGGAAAAACTGTTTTTT. Translated, it gives CASKPGTGEEKLFF.